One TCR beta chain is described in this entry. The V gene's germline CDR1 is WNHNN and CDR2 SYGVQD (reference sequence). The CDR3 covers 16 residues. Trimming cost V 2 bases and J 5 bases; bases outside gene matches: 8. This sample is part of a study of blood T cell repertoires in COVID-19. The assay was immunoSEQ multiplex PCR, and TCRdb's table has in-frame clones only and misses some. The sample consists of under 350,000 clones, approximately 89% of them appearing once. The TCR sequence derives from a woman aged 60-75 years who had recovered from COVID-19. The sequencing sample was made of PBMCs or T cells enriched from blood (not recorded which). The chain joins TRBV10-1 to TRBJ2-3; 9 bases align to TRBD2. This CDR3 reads CASSESSGRGKDTQYF. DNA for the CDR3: TGCGCCAGCAGTGAGAGTAGCGGGAGAGGGAAAGATACGCAGTATTTT.